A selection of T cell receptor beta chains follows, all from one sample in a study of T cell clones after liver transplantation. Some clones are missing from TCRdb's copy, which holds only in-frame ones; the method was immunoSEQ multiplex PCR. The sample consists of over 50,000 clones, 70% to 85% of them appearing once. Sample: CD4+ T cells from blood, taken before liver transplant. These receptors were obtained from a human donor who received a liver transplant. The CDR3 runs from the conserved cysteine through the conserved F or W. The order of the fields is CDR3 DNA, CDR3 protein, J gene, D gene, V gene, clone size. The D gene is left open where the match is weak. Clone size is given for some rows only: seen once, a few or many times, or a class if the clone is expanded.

CDR3 DNA: TGTGCCAGCAGCCCACCGAGGGGCGGGGGGGCACAGGAGCAGTTCTTC
CDR3 protein: CASSPPRGGGAQEQFF
J gene: TRBJ2-1
D gene: TRBD2
V gene: TRBV5-5
clone size: .

CDR3 DNA: TGTGCCAGCAGAACAGGGGGACCCGAGACCCAGTACTTC
CDR3 protein: CASRTGGPETQYF
J gene: TRBJ2-5
D gene: TRBD1
V gene: TRBV28
clone size: .

CDR3 DNA: TGTGCCAGCAGCTTAGGAGAGACCCAGTACTTC
CDR3 protein: CASSLGETQYF
J gene: TRBJ2-5
D gene: .
V gene: TRBV11-2
clone size: .

CDR3 DNA: TGTGCCAGCAGCTTATCCGCGGGAGCGCACAATGAGCAGTTCTTC
CDR3 protein: CASSLSAGAHNEQFF
J gene: TRBJ2-1
D gene: TRBD2
V gene: TRBV7-2
clone size: .

CDR3 DNA: TGTGCCAGCAGCTTAAGGGGATCTGGGGCCAACGTCCTGACTTTC
CDR3 protein: CASSLRGSGANVLTF
J gene: TRBJ2-6
D gene: .
V gene: TRBV11-2
clone size: once

CDR3 DNA: TGTGCCAGCAGCTTAAGCAGGCCAGGTTACGAGCAGTACTTC
CDR3 protein: CASSLSRPGYEQYF
J gene: TRBJ2-7
D gene: .
V gene: TRBV11-2
clone size: .

CDR3 DNA: TGTGCCAGCATCGACAACAGGGTGACTGAAGCTTTCTTT
CDR3 protein: CASIDNRVTEAFF
J gene: TRBJ1-1
D gene: .
V gene: TRBV7-8
clone size: .

CDR3 DNA: TGTGCCAGCAGCTTGGACCTGGGACAGAACACCGGGGAGCTGTTTTTT
CDR3 protein: CASSLDLGQNTGELFF
J gene: TRBJ2-2
D gene: .
V gene: TRBV5-5
clone size: .

CDR3 DNA: TGTGCCAGCAGCCAGCCAGGCCAGGTCGGGGAGCTGTTTTTT
CDR3 protein: CASSQPGQVGELFF
J gene: TRBJ2-2
D gene: .
V gene: TRBV5-4
clone size: .

CDR3 DNA: TGCGCCAGCAGACACACAGGGGAGGCCTATGGCTACACCTTC
CDR3 protein: CASRHTGEAYGYTF
J gene: TRBJ1-2
D gene: TRBD1
V gene: TRBV5-1
clone size: .